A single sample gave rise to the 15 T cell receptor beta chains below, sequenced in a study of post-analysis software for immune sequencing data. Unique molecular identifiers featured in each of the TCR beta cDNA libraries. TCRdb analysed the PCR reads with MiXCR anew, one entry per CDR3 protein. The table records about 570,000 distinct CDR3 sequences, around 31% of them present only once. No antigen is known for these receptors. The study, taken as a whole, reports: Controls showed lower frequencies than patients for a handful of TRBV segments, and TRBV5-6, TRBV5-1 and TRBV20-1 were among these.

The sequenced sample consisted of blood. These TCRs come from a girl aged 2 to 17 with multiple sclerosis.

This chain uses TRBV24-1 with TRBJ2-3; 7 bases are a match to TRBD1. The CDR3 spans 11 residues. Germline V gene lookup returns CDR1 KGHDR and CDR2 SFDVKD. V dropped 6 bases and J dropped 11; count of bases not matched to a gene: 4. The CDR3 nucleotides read TGTGCCACCAGTTTGGGACAGCTGCAGTATTTT. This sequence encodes CATSLGQLQYF.

The DNA for the CDR3 is TGCAGTGCTCAGAGGGAGTCAAGCACAGATACGCAGTATTTT. Translation gives CSAQRESSTDTQYF. V gene TRBV20-1 combines with J gene TRBJ2-3, with D maybe TRBD2 (5 bases). The CDR3 contains 14 residues. Germline V gene sequence: CDR1 DFQATT, CDR2 SNEGSKA (reference sequence). Trimming cost V 5 bases and J 0 bases, with 12 bases left between them.

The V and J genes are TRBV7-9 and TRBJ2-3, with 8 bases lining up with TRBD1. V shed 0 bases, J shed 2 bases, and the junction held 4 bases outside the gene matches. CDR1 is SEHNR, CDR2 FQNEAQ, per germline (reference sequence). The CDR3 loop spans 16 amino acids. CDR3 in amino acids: CASSLARDRITDTQYF. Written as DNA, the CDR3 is TGTGCCAGCAGCTTAGCCCGGGACAGGATCACAGATACGCAGTATTTT.

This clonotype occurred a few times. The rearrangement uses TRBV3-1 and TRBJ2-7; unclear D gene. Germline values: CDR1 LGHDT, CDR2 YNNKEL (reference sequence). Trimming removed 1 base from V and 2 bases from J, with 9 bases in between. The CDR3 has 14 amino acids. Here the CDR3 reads CASSQVIDPYEQYF. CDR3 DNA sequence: TGTGCCAGCAGCCAAGTAATAGACCCCTACGAGCAGTACTTC.

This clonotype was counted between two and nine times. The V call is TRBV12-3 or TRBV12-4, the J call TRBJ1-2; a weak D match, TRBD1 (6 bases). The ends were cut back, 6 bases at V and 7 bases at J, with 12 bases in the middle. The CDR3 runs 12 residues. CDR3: CASRERGAGYTF. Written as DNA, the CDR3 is TGTGCCAGCAGGGAAAGGGGGGCTGGCTACACCTTC.

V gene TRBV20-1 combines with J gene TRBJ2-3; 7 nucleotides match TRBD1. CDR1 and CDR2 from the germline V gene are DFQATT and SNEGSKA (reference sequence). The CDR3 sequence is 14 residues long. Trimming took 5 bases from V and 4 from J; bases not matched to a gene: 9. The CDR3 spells CSAWRQGWPDTQYF. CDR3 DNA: TGCAGTGCTTGGAGACAGGGATGGCCAGATACGCAGTATTTT.

For the CDR3, the DNA is TGTGCCATCAGGCCCGGGACAGGGCGGGGCGAGCAGTACTTC. Translating it yields CAIRPGTGRGEQYF. The chain carries TRBV10-3 and TRBJ2-5; 9 bases match TRBD1. The end of the DNA fits TRBJ2-7 better, so the J call may be wrong. The CDR3 is made up of 14 amino acids. Germline V lookup: CDR1 ENHRY, CDR2 SYGVKD.

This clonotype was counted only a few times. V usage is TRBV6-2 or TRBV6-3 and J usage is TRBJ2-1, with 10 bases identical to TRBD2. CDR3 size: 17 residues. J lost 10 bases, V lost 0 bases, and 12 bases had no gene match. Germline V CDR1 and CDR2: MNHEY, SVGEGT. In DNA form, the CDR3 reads TGTGCCAGCAGTTACTCGATCGGAGCGGGGGGGTTGGGAGAGCAGTTCTTC. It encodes CASSYSIGAGGLGEQFF.

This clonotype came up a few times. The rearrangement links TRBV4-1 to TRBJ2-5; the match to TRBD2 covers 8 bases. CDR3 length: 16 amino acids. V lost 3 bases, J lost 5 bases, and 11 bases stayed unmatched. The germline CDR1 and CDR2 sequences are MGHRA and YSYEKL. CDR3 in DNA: TGCGCCAGCAGCCAGAAGACTAGCGACAAAAGGGAGACCCAGTACTTC. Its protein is CASSQKTSDKRETQYF.

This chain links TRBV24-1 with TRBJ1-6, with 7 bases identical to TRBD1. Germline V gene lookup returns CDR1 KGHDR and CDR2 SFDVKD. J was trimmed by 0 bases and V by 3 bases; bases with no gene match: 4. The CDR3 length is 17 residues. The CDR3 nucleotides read TGTGCCACCAGTGATCCCGGGACAGTCTCCTATAATTCACCCCTCCACTTT. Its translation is CATSDPGTVSYNSPLHF.

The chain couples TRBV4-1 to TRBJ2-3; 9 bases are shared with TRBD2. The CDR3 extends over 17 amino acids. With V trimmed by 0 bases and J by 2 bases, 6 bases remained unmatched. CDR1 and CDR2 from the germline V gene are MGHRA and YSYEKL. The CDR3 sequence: CASSQDRGGGATDTQYF. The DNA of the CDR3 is TGCGCCAGCAGCCAAGATCGTGGCGGGGGGGCCACAGATACGCAGTATTTT.

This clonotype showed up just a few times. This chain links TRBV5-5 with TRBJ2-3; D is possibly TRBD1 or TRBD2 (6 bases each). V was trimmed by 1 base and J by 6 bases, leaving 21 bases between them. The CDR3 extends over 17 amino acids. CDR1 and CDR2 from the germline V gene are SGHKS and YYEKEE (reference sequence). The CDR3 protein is CASSLYSNGGVLDTQYF. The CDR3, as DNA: TGTGCCAGCAGCTTGTATTCCAACGGGGGCGTCCTGGATACGCAGTATTTT.

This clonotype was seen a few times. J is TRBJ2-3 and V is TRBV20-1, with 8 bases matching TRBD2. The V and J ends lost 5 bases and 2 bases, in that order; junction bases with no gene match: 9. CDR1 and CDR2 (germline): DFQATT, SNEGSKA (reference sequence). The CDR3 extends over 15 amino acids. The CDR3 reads CSAPTLSGATDTQYF. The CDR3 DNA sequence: TGCAGTGCTCCCACCCTTAGCGGGGCCACAGATACGCAGTATTTT.

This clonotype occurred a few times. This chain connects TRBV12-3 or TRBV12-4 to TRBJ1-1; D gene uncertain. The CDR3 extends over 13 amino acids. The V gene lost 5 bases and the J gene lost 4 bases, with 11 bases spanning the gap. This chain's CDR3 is CASSPPGVTEAFF. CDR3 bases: TGTGCCAGCAGTCCGCCCGGGGTCACTGAAGCTTTCTTT.

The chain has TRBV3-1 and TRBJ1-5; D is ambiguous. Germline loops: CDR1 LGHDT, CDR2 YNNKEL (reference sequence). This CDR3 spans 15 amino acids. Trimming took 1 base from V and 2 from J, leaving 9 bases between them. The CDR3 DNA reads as TGTGCCAGCAGCCAAGGGCCTGGGGGCAATCAGCCCCAGCATTTT. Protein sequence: CASSQGPGGNQPQHF.